The 11 T cell receptor beta chains below come from one sample, sequenced in a study of glioma-infiltrating T cells after dendritic cell vaccination. Clones were sequenced by immunoSEQ multiplex PCR, and TCRdb holds only the in-frame ones, with some missing. This sample yields roughly 68,000 clones, of which roughly 80% are seen a single time; about 8.9% belongs to the top ten. This specimen consisted of blood, obtained before dendritic cell vaccination. These receptors all come from a human donor with glioblastoma.

This chain links TRBV5-4 with TRBJ1-2, with 8 bases identical to TRBD1. Germline V lookup: CDR1 SGHNT, CDR2 YYREEE (reference sequence). V was clipped by 4 bases and J by 6 bases; unmatched bases: 8. The CDR3 is 14 residues long. CDR3 sequence reads: CASSKWPGQDGYTF. The CDR3, as DNA: TGTGCCAGCAGCAAATGGCCGGGACAGGATGGCTACACCTTC.

The chain recombines TRBV19 with TRBJ2-3, with TRBD2 as a possible D gene (7 bases). CDR1 and CDR2 from the germline V gene are LNHDA and SQIVND (reference sequence). V lost 3 bases to trimming and J lost 5 bases, with 18 bases between them. This CDR3 has 16 residues. In DNA, the CDR3 is TGTGCCAGTAGTATCTTGGGGGGGGGCCCGCTAGATACGCAGTATTTT. It is translated as CASSILGGGPLDTQYF.

The V and J genes are TRBV30 and TRBJ2-3; 14 nucleotides agree with TRBD2. V lost 5 bases and J lost 9; bases outside the gene matches: 7. Per germline, CDR1 GTSNPN and CDR2 SVGIG (reference sequence). The CDR3 covers 14 residues. CDR3 amino acids: CAWAGLAGGHTQYF. The CDR3 region has the DNA TGTGCCTGGGCAGGACTAGCGGGGGGTCACACGCAGTATTTT.

The chain has TRBV29-1 and TRBJ2-3; 7 bases match TRBD1. Unmatched junction bases numbered 10, after V lost 6 bases and J lost 4 bases. The CDR3 sequence is 14 residues long. The germline gives CDR1 SQVTM, CDR2 ANQGSEA. The CDR3 spells CSVQQGTSADTQYF. Written as DNA, the CDR3 is TGCAGCGTACAACAGGGGACGTCTGCAGATACGCAGTATTTT.

V gene TRBV6-6 combines with J gene TRBJ2-7; possible D gene TRBD1, 6 bases. Trimming took 4 bases from V and 6 from J, leaving 16 bases between them. Germline V gene data show CDR1 as MNHNY and CDR2 as SVGAGI (reference sequence). The CDR3 spans 14 residues. In nucleotides, the CDR3 is TGTGCCAGCAGTTCGGGACATCGCGAACCCGAGCAGTACTTC. It specifies CASSSGHREPEQYF.

The rearrangement joins TRBV5-4 to TRBJ2-2; TRBD2 matches at 8 bases. V lost 4 bases and J lost 6; bases outside the gene matches: 8. CDR3 size: 15 residues. CDR1 and CDR2 from the germline V gene are SGHNT and YYREEE (reference sequence). In nucleotides, the CDR3 is TGTGCCAGCAGCCGCCCGGGACTAGAGGCCGGGGAGCTGTTTTTT. This gives the protein CASSRPGLEAGELFF. The full variable domain, with the rest looked up from reference TRBV5-4 and TRBJ2-2, is ETGVTQSPTHLIKTRGQQVTLRCSSQSGHNTVSWYQQALGQGPQFIFQYYREEENGRGNFPPRFSGLQFPNYSSELNVNALELDDSALYLCASSRPGLEAGELFFGEGSRLTVL.

The chain combines TRBV5-5 with TRBJ1-2; D remains ambiguous. V was clipped by 2 bases and J by 2 bases, with 10 bases between them. CDR1 is SGHKS and CDR2 is YYEKEE in the germline V gene (reference sequence). The CDR3 consists of 14 residues. The chain's CDR3 is CASSFSPTNYGYTF. The DNA of the CDR3 is TGTGCCAGCAGCTTCAGTCCCACAAACTATGGCTACACCTTC.

The chain carries TRBV6-5 and TRBJ1-1; no definite D call. CDR3 length equals 11 residues. Germline assignment: CDR1 MNHEY and CDR2 SVGAGI. Deletions cut 10 bases from V and 7 bases from J, with 13 bases between. The CDR3 reads CATRRAIEAFF. The CDR3, as DNA: TGTGCCACCCGGAGGGCGATTGAAGCTTTCTTT.

The chain is built from TRBV2 and TRBJ1-1; the match to TRBD1 covers 7 bases. The CDR3 loop spans 11 amino acids. Germline V gene lookup returns CDR1 SNHLY and CDR2 FYNNEI. Germline trimming cut 7 bases from V and 10 bases from J; bases unmatched to any gene: 6. The CDR3 spells CASMRAGGAFF. In DNA form, the CDR3 reads TGTGCCAGCATGAGGGCAGGGGGAGCTTTCTTT.

The rearrangement links TRBV28 to TRBJ2-2; D possibly corresponds to TRBD1 (5 bases). Trimming cost V 3 bases and J 3 bases, with 8 bases left between them. This CDR3 region has 14 residues. CDR1 and CDR2 from the germline V gene are MDHEN and SYDVKM. The DNA of the CDR3 is TGTGCCAGCAGTTTGTCAGGGTACACCGGGGAGCTGTTTTTT. Residues: CASSLSGYTGELFF.

The chain employs TRBV2 and TRBJ2-5; D unresolved. This CDR3 spans 11 amino acids. V gave up 6 bases and J gave up 4 bases, with 6 bases separating them. The V gene's germline CDR1 is SNHLY and CDR2 FYNNEI. DNA for the CDR3: TGTGCCAGCAGCTTCCTAGAGACCCAGTACTTC. It yields the protein CASSFLETQYF.